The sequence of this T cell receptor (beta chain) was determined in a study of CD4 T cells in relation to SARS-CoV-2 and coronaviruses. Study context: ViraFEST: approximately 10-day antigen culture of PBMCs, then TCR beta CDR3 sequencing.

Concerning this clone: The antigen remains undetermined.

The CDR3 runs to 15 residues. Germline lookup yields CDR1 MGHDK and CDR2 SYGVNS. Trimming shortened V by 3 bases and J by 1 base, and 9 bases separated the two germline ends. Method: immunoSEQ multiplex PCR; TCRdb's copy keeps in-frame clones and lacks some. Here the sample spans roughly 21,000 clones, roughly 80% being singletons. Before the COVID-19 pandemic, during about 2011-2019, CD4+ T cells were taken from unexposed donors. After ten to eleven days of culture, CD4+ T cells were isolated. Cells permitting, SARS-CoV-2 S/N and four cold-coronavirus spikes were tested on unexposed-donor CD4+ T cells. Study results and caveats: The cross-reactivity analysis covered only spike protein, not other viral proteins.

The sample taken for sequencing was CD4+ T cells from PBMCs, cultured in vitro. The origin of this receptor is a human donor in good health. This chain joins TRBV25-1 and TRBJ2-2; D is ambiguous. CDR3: CASSDFAVNTGELFF. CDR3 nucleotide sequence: TGTGCCAGCAGTGATTTCGCGGTGAACACCGGGGAGCTGTTTTTT.